What follows describes a single T cell receptor beta chain. Its antigen remains unknown. One end of the junction fails to match germline, which may point to a read error. Three rounds of nested PCR, following a modified ARM-PCR protocol, produced the TCRbeta library. Each CDR3 protein is one row after TCRdb ran MiXCR on the multiplex PCR reads. The profile covers roughly 140,000 distinct CDR3 sequences, with about 71% appearing a single time and roughly 20% taken by the ten largest. The template was RNA from unsorted bulk tissue. Germline V gene data show CDR1 as SGHAT and CDR2 as FQDESV (reference sequence). The CDR3 is 16 amino acids. The data derive from a study of tumor and adjacent non-tumor tissue in lung cancer. Whole-study findings and limits: Tumor tissue had significantly higher TCR diversity than normal lung.

The V gene is TRBV11-1, the J gene TRBJ1-2, with 9 bases that match TRBD1. Sequenced input: lung tumor tissue. The sequence was obtained from a man aged 60 to 69 with small cell lung cancer. The CDR3 here is CATSSRDREMKDDYTF. DNA for the CDR3: TGTGCCACCAGCTCGCGGGACAGGGAAATGAAGGATGACTACACCTTC.